The sequence of this TCR beta chain was determined in a study of blood T cell repertoires in COVID-19. Adults between roughly 18 and 90 years of age took part from 20 to 25 US areas. The study assigned cohorts using participant-reported clinical history. This table comes from immunoSEQ multiplex PCR, and its TCRdb copy is limited to in-frame clones, with some not included. This sample has under 300,000 clones, with roughly nine tenths found just once. V dropped 4 bases and J dropped 7; count of bases not matched to a gene: 7. This CDR3 contains 14 residues. The germline V gene has CDR1 SGHRS and CDR2 YFSETQ.

This TCR derives from a middle-aged woman who had recovered from COVID-19. The sample comprised PBMCs or T cells enriched from blood (not recorded which). This rearrangement joins TRBV5-1 to TRBJ1-5; 8 bases align to TRBD1. As DNA, the CDR3 is TGCGCCAGCAGCACGGGGACAGGCGAGCAGCCCCAGCATTTT. It specifies CASSTGTGEQPQHF.